These 15 T cell receptor beta chains share one sample of origin, sequenced in a study of monozygotic twins with inflammatory bowel disease. Following a re-call of the 5' RACE reads, TCRdb has one entry per CDR3 protein and lacks DNA. This repertoire includes around 450,000 distinct CDR3 sequences. Sequenced input: blood. Receptor source: a human donor with ulcerative colitis or Crohn's disease, or a healthy co-twin of an affected twin (not recorded which).

The chain has TRBV6-1 and TRBJ2-3; TCRdb calls TRBD2, which cannot be checked without DNA. This CDR3 region has 12 residues. CDR1 and CDR2 from the germline V gene are MNHNS and SASEGT. CDR3 amino acids: CASSTLADTQYF.

This chain connects TRBV19 to TRBJ2-2; TCRdb outputs TRBD1, but without DNA this stays unchecked. This CDR3 has 14 amino acids. Per the germline V gene, CDR1 is LNHDA and CDR2 is SQIVND (reference sequence). CDR3 sequence reads: CASSWGGNTGELFF. The full variable domain, its missing parts supplied by reference TRBV19 and TRBJ2-2, is DGGITQSPKYLFRKEGQNVTLSCEQNLNHDAMYWYRQDPGQGLRLIYYSQIVNDFQKGDIAEGYSVSREKKESFPLTVTSAQKNPTAFYLCASSWGGNTGELFFGEGSRLTVL.

J is TRBJ2-7 and V is TRBV5-1. Germline V gives CDR1 SGHRS, CDR2 YFSETQ. The CDR3 contains 14 residues. The CDR3 spells CASSLVQFSYEQYF.

The rearrangement uses TRBV5-6 and TRBJ1-1. CDR1 is SGHDT, CDR2 YYEEEE, per germline. The CDR3 extends over 13 amino acids. The chain's CDR3 is CASSWSGSTEAFF. The whole variable domain, remainder taken from reference TRBV5-6 and TRBJ1-1, is DAGVTQSPTHLIKTRGQQVTLRCSPKSGHDTVSWYQQALGQGPQFIFQYYEEEERQRGNFPDRFSGHQFPNYSSELNVNALLLGDSALYLCASSWSGSTEAFFGQGTRLTVV.

The rearrangement links TRBV11-2 to TRBJ1-3; the TRBD1 assignment by TCRdb is unverifiable without DNA. The CDR3 runs to 15 residues. The germline gives CDR1 SGHAT, CDR2 FQNNGV. CDR3 residues: CASSVRRASGNTIYF.

The gene calls are TRBV2 and TRBJ2-1; TCRdb's D call of TRBD1 is untestable without DNA. The CDR3 has 15 residues. Germline loops: CDR1 SNHLY, CDR2 FYNNEI. CDR3 loop: CASRSGQGPYNEQFF.

The CDR3 sequence is CASSKGQGVGSKNIQYF. The chain employs TRBV19 and TRBJ2-4; TCRdb's assignment of TRBD1 cannot be checked, as there is no DNA. Germline V gene sequence: CDR1 LNHDA, CDR2 SQIVND (reference sequence). This CDR3 comprises 17 residues.

The CDR3 loop is CSARDIAGGFPDTQYF. This rearrangement joins TRBV20-1 to TRBJ2-3; absent DNA, TCRdb's TRBD2 call cannot be checked. Germline V lookup: CDR1 DFQATT, CDR2 SNEGSKA (reference sequence). This CDR3 has 16 amino acids.

The chain links TRBV20-1 to TRBJ2-4; TCRdb's assignment of TRBD1 cannot be checked, as there is no DNA. The V gene's germline CDR1 is DFQATT and CDR2 SNEGSKA (reference sequence). This CDR3 is built from 17 residues. CDR3 loop: CSARGVGGRIAKNIQYF.

The chain uses TRBV9 and TRBJ1-1; TCRdb returns TRBD1, unconfirmable since there is no DNA. The CDR3 is 14 residues long. CDR1 is SGDLS and CDR2 is YYNGEE in the germline V gene. This chain's CDR3 is CASSVGTGNTEAFF.

The V gene is TRBV12-3 or TRBV12-4, the J gene TRBJ1-1. The CDR3 is made up of 12 amino acids. The CDR3 loop reads CASSFALTEAFF.

The J gene is TRBJ1-5, the V gene TRBV6-1; TCRdb's D call of TRBD1 is untestable without DNA. This CDR3 region has 15 residues. The germline CDR1 and CDR2 sequences are MNHNS and SASEGT. The CDR3 is CASKAGWGDNQPQHF.

V gene TRBV27 combines with J gene TRBJ1-1. The length of the CDR3 is 13 residues. Germline V lookup: CDR1 MNHEY, CDR2 SMNVEV (reference sequence). CDR3 sequence: CASSSNMNTEAFF.

The gene calls are TRBV5-1 and TRBJ2-7. This CDR3 region has 14 residues. The germline gives CDR1 SGHRS, CDR2 YFSETQ. Here the CDR3 reads CASSSLEASYEQYF.

J is TRBJ2-1 and V is TRBV29-1. The CDR3 has 13 residues. Germline V gene sequence: CDR1 SQVTM, CDR2 ANQGSEA. CDR3 loop: CSVEGPTHNEQFF.